A selection of T cell receptor beta chains follows, all from one sample in a study of cytomegalovirus exposure and HLA in healthy donors. Using immunoSEQ multiplex PCR, the repertoire was profiled, and TCRdb retains in-frame clones only, with some absent. The data show about 130,000 clones, around 83% seen once. The sequenced sample consisted of PBMCs. Every receptor here comes from a man aged 50 to 59 in good health and CMV-seronegative. Each CDR3 is given with its conserved first and last residue.

TRBJ1-6,TRBV30,CAWSVQGHSPLHF
TRBJ2-3,TRBV7-9,CASSLPIAGRPAIDTQYF
TRBJ1-1,TRBV5-1,CASSLGRDTEAFF
TRBJ1-6,TRBV25-1,CASSEYVNSPLHF
TRBJ1-5,TRBV30,CAWSIMGQSNQPQHF
TRBJ1-5,TRBV4-1,CASSYGGGGNQPQHF
TRBJ2-5,TRBV6-1,CASIPAGQGAKQYF
TRBJ2-3,TRBV19,CASSPWGFTDMQYF
TRBJ1-4,TRBV5-4,CASSQDRGHEKLFF
TRBJ2-7,TRBV4-2,CASSQVFTSGGNEQYF
TRBJ1-4,TRBV5-1,CASSLEGTEAKLFF
TRBJ2-5,TRBV2,CASRVDRAQETQYF
TRBJ1-6,TRBV14,CASSQEGLYRANSPLHF
TRBJ1-3,TRBV18,CASSPGSSGNTIYF
TRBJ1-4,TRBV5-6,CASSLATGIEEKLFF
TRBJ1-1,TRBV5-6,CASSQQWGQGTEAFF
TRBJ2-7,TRBV6-1,CASRRTGVNSYEQYF
TRBJ1-1,TRBV7-2,CASSLEVPGSTEAFF
-,TRBV7-9,CASSPGDRASYEQYF
TRBJ1-6,TRBV6-1,CASSEEVGVSYNSPLHF
TRBJ2-7,TRBV11-2,CASRTGTGALYSGEQYF
TRBJ1-6,TRBV4-1,CASSQTPSSPLHF
TRBJ2-5,TRBV5-1,CASSPGTGGGETQYF
TRBJ1-1,TRBV18,CASSPKGGLTQNTEAFF
TRBJ1-5,TRBV5-8,CASSPGFESNQPQHF
TRBJ1-5,TRBV7-9,CASSLGGSSNQPQHF
TRBJ1-2,TRBV20-1,CSATKGGYTF
TRBJ1-4,TRBV9,CASSAGQNNEKLFF
TRBJ2-7,TRBV9,CASSELKETVPGYEQYF
TRBJ2-5,TRBV7-2,CASGRGGQETQYF
TRBJ1-1,TRBV6-5,CASNQRGLNTEAFF
TRBJ1-4,TRBV7-9,CASSLKRSPTNEKLFF
TRBJ2-1,TRBV27,CASSWGGEPSYNEQFF
TRBJ1-5,TRBV19,CASSIGQGALRNQPQHF
TRBJ1-3,TRBV5-4,CASSLGTLRSGNTIYF
TRBJ1-1,TRBV11-3,CASSQQGGSEAFF
TRBJ2-5,TRBV2,CASSANSNIAGEQYF
TRBJ2-7,TRBV27,CASSLLWGRENEQYF
TRBJ2-2,TRBV2,CASSERGGETGELFF
TRBJ1-5,TRBV19,CASTALGTGSSNQPQHF
TRBJ1-6,TRBV19,CASSTRTGGASPLHF
TRBJ1-1,TRBV6-1,CASRPGQGPSRTFF
TRBJ1-6,TRBV30,CAWSPPYSSSYNSPLHF
TRBJ2-3,TRBV9,CASSVAPSGMTDTQYF
TRBJ2-2,TRBV7-6,CASSLDPGGTGELFF
TRBJ2-7,TRBV2,CASSEQQKEQYF